This T cell receptor beta chain was observed in a study of somatic mutations in T cells in chronic GVHD (dated by TCRdb to the early 2020s). Sorting staining used anti-CD3, anti-CD4, anti-CD8 and a Vbeta20 antibody from the IOTest Beta Mark kit on a FACSAria III, with purity above 98%. Peripheral blood was collected in sodium heparin tubes, and mononuclear cells were isolated by Ficoll-Paque PLUS density gradient centrifugation. Before TCRbeta deep sequencing, the CD4+ Vbeta20+, CD4+ Vbeta20-, and CD8+ T cell fractions were FACS-sorted. The germline V gene specifies SNHLY as CDR1 and FYNNEI as CDR2. Clipping removes 6 bases from V and 5 bases from J, with 6 as the unmatched junction base count. CDR3 length: 14 amino acids, cysteine to phenylalanine. Kept here is only the CDR3 DNA, which spans 42 bases and is read in frame from base 1. With respect to this clone: Its antigen remains undetermined. Base qualities are missing; no much larger clone stands one base away.

Genomic DNA was isolated and then used for TCRbeta deep sequencing. The immunoSEQ assay, provided as a commercial service, was used for both TCRbeta CDR3 sequencing and the initial data processing. For the original study's pipeline: Reads were demultiplexed, adapter and primer sequences removed, similar clones merged by frequency-ratio clustering, and V, D, J genes annotated with IMGT. Not all clones reach the TCRdb copy of this immuneACCESS table, which keeps in-frame sequences only. Checked studies attribute under half of the gap to unresolved V genes and leave the rest unexplained. The V and J calls and clone size were taken over from that table, and D and trimming were inferred from the DNA. The sample table holds 13,000 or so clones, of which roughly 75% were seen once. Roughly 32% of the sample is in the top ten clones.

The chain couples TRBV2 to TRBJ2-2; 7 middle bases align to TRBD2. What was sequenced was Vbeta20-negative CD4+ T cells from blood. What this sample's cell subset or site label stands for: CD4+ T cells sorted as TCR Vbeta20 negative by flow cytometry. The TCR originated in a male patient aged 45-60 years with chronic graft-versus-host disease. Post transplant, some T cells may arise from the graft donor. The DNA is as follows: TGTGCCAGCAGAAGGGAGGGGACGACCGGGGAGCTGTTTTTT. Its protein product is CASRREGTTGELFF. Reference TRBV2 and TRBJ2-2 genes cover what lies past the CDR3, so the full variable domain is EPEVTQTPSHQVTQMGQEVILRCVPISNHLYFYWYRQILGQKVEFLVSFYNNEISEKSEIFDDQFSVERPDGSNFTLKIRSTKLEDSAMYFCASRREGTTGELFFGEGSRLTVL.